These 7 T cell receptor beta chains came from one sample sequenced in a study of T cells in localized non-small cell lung cancer. TCRdb keeps only in-frame clones here, not all; method: immunoSEQ multiplex PCR. The sample lists 9,500 to 11,000 clones; roughly four fifths were seen once. The source was peripheral blood mononuclear cells, collected before any cancer treatment. All receptors derive from an older female donor with stage II lung adenocarcinoma.

This rearrangement joins TRBV2 to TRBJ1-1; TRBD1 might be the D (5 bases). The germline V and J ends were trimmed by 6 bases and 5 bases, with 19 bases remaining between them. CDR3 length equals 15 residues. Looked up from germline, CDR1 is SNHLY and CDR2 is FYNNEI. CDR3 sequence (DNA): TGTGCCAGCAGAGCCAGACGGAGAGAGGGGACTGAAGCTTTCTTT. Amino acid sequence: CASRARRREGTEAFF.

J is TRBJ1-5 and V is TRBV28, with D possibly TRBD1 on 5 matching bases. The CDR3 consists of 16 residues. The germline gives CDR1 MDHEN, CDR2 SYDVKM. V was cut by 6 bases and J by 0 bases, with 15 bases left in between. In DNA, the CDR3 is TGTGCCAGCAGGCCTCCCCGAACAGGTAGCAATCAGCCCCAGCATTTT. This gives the protein CASRPPRTGSNQPQHF. The full variable domain, with the rest looked up from reference TRBV28 and TRBJ1-5, is DVKVTQSSRYLVKRTGEKVFLECVQDMDHENMFWYRQDPGLGLRLIYFSYDVKMKEKGDIPEGYSVSREKKERFSLILESASTNQTSMYLCASRPPRTGSNQPQHFGDGTRLSIL.

Concerning this clone itself: Distinct nucleotide sequences in the sample also encode this CDR3. The rearrangement links TRBV2 to TRBJ1-2; tentative D call: TRBD1 (5 bases). The ends were cut back, 6 bases at V and 2 bases at J, with 13 bases in the middle. Germline V lookup: CDR1 SNHLY, CDR2 FYNNEI. CDR3 length: 14 residues. In DNA form, the CDR3 reads TGTGCCAGCAGATTGTGGGGGGAAAACTATGGCTACACCTTC. This codes for CASRLWGENYGYTF.

This chain joins TRBV18 and TRBJ1-1, with 8 bases matching TRBD1. Per germline, CDR1 KGHSH and CDR2 LQKENI. The length of the CDR3 is 16 residues. With V trimmed by 6 bases and J by 1 base, 10 bases remained unmatched. The CDR3 DNA sequence: TGTGCCAGCTCCCTTGCGACAGGGGCTGCGAACACTGAAGCTTTCTTT. Protein: CASSLATGAANTEAFF.

This clone has more than one count but fewer than ten. The V and J genes are TRBV4-3 and TRBJ1-6; 8 positions match TRBD1. Germline CDR1 LGHNA, CDR2 YSLEER. The CDR3 is made up of 16 amino acids. V lost 3 bases to trimming and J lost 7 bases; unmatched junction nucleotides: 8. The CDR3 nucleotides are TGCGCCAGCAGCCAGGAACTACAGGGGGTCAATTCACCCCTCCACTTT. Translation: CASSQELQGVNSPLHF.

This chain joins TRBV29-1 and TRBJ2-5; a possible D gene is TRBD1 (6 bases). There are 13 residues in the CDR3. V lost 3 bases and J lost 7, with 15 bases in between. Germline loops: CDR1 SQVTM, CDR2 ANQGSEA. CDR3 residues: CSVDVGAHSTQYF. The CDR3 DNA reads as TGCAGCGTTGACGTGGGGGCCCACTCGACCCAGTACTTC.

The chain has TRBV20-1 and TRBJ2-5; D gene uncertain. CDR1 and CDR2 from the germline V gene are DFQATT and SNEGSKA (reference sequence). This CDR3 contains 10 residues. V was pared by 2 bases and J by 4 bases, with 2 bases between. The CDR3 region is CSARRETQYF. The CDR3 DNA reads as TGCAGTGCTAGAAGAGAGACCCAGTACTTC.